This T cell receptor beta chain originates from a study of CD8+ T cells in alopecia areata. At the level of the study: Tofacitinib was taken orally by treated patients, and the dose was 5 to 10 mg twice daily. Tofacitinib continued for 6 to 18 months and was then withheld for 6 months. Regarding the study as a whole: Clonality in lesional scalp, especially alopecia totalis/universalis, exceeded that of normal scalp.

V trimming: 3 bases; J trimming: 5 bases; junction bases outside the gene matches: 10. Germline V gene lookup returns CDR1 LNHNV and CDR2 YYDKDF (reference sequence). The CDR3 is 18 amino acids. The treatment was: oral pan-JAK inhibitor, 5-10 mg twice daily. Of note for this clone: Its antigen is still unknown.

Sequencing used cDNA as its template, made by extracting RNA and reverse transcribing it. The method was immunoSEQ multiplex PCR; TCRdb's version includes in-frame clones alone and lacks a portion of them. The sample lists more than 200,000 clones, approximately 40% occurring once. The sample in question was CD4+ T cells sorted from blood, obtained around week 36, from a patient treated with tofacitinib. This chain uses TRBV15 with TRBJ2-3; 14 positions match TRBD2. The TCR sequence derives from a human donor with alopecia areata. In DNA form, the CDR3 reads TGTGCCACCAGCAGCGGACTAGCGGGAGGCCGAAGTGGAGATACGCAGTATTTT. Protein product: CATSSGLAGGRSGDTQYF.